One T cell receptor beta chain is described in this entry. Antigen unknown. V lost 3 bases and J lost 1; bases outside the gene matches: 9. The CDR3 extends over 16 amino acids. Germline-derived CDR1 and CDR2 are DFQATT and SNEGSKA (reference sequence). These data come from a study of identical twins. Study observations and caveats: Models predicted less out-of-frame TCR alpha sharing in monozygotic twins than was found. Weaker excess twin sharing was observed in beta out-of-frame sequences. The study found excess low generation probability among twin-shared out-of-frame alpha sequences.

It was template switching that added a universal primer site, and there were unique molecular identifiers on the cDNA. TCRdb passed the 5' RACE reads through MiXCR, listing each CDR3 protein once. The sample has 1.5 million to 2 million distinct CDR3 sequences, about 31% seen once. This TCR was sampled from a newborn girl in good health. The chain recombines TRBV20-1 with TRBJ2-4; 7 nucleotides align to TRBD1. The source material was cord blood. This CDR3 reads CSASDRESHAKNIQYF. The DNA for the CDR3 is TGCAGTGCTAGCGACAGGGAGTCCCATGCCAAAAACATTCAGTACTTC.